The clone carrying this T cell receptor beta chain was picked up a small number of times. TCRdb called the PCR reads again in MiXCR, with one record for every CDR3 protein. The sample consists of hundreds of thousands of distinct CDR3 sequences, approximately 24% of them appearing once. These data belong to a study of molecular identifiers for immune sequencing clone quantification. The CDR3 length is 15 residues. The V end lost 1 base, the J end lost 7 bases, and 14 bases lay between the germline ends. CDR1 LGHNA and CDR2 YSLEER come from the germline V gene. The J gene is TRBJ2-1, the V gene TRBV4-3; D possibly corresponds to TRBD2 (6 bases). The sample comprised naive CD8+ T cells from blood, with Jurkat cell RNA spiked in. Indicated subset: FACS-sorted CD8+CD4-CCR7+CD45RA+ naive T cells. This sequence was found in a human donor in good health. Some libraries in this study had Jurkat cell RNA spiked in. CDR3 amino acids: CASSQGWGGANEQFF. The CDR3, as DNA: TGCGCCAGCAGCCAAGGTTGGGGCGGGGCGAATGAGCAGTTCTTC.